This TCR beta chain was sequenced during a study of T-cell reconstitution after alpha-beta-depleted transplantation in children. Construction of the TCRbeta library involved unique molecular identifiers. In TCRdb, the PCR reads were re-called with MiXCR into one record per CDR3 protein. Of about 27,000 distinct CDR3 sequences in the sample, roughly a sixth were seen once. The CDR3 spans 15 residues. The germline V and J ends were trimmed by 1 base and 2 bases, with 12 bases remaining between them. Germline V gene data show CDR1 as SGHDT and CDR2 as YYEEEE. The receptor comes from a male patient under 10 years old who had a stem cell transplant for acute lymphoblastic leukemia, so the T cells may come from the graft donor. Source: PBMCs, mostly from graft donor cells, taken 60 days after TCRalphabeta/CD19-depleted stem cell transplant. The chain has TRBV5-6 and TRBJ2-5, with D hard to call. CDR3 in DNA: TGTGCCAGCAGCTTGTTAGGCCGGGCTCAAGAGACCCAGTACTTC. It encodes CASSLLGRAQETQYF.